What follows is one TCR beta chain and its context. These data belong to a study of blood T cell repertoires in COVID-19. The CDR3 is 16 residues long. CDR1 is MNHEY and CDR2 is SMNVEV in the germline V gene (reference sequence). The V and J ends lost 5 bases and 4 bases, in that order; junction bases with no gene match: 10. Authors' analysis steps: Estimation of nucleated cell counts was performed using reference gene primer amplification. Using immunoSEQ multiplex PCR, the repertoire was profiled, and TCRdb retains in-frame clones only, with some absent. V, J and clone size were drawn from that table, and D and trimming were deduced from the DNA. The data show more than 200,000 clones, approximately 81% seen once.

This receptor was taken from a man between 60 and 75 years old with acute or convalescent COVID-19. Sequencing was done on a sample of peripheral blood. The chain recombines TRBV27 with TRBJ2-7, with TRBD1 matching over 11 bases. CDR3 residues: CASSPDRTGGFYEQYF. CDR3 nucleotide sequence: TGTGCCAGCAGTCCCGACAGGACAGGGGGCTTTTACGAGCAGTACTTC.